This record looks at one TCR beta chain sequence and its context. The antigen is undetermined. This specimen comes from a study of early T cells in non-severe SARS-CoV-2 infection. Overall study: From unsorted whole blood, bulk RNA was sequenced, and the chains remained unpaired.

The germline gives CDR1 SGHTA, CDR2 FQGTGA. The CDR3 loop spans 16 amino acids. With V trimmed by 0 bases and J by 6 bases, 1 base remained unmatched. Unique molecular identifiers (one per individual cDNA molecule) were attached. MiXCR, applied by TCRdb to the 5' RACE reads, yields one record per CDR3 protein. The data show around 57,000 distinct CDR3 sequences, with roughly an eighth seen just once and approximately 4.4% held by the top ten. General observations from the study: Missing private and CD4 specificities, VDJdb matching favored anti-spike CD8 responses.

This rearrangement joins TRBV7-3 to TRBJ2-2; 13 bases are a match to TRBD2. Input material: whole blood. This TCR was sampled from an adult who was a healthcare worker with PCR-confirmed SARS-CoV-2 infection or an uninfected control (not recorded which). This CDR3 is CASSLTGTSGAGELFF. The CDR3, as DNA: TGTGCCAGCAGCTTAACCGGGACTAGCGGGGCCGGGGAGCTGTTTTTT.